The rows below give T cell receptor beta chains drawn from one sample of a study of HIV-infected patients and healthy controls. In TCRdb, the 5' RACE reads were re-called with MiXCR into one record per CDR3 protein. This sample yields about 6,600 distinct CDR3 sequences, of which over 7.5% are seen a single time; 20% to 25% belongs to the top ten. Sample: blood, taken during antiretroviral therapy. The receptors were gathered from an adult with HIV infection. Both conserved end residues are part of each CDR3. The D gene is left open where the match is weak. Clone size appears in some rows only: once, few, many, or a class for an expanded clone.

abundance: .
j_gene: TRBJ1-5
d_gene: .
v_gene: TRBV29-1
CDR3aa: CSVCCPARGSNQPQHF
CDR3nt: TGCAGCGTTTGCTGTCCGGCACGGGGTAGCAATCAGCCCCAGCATTTT

abundance: .
j_gene: TRBJ1-1
d_gene: .
v_gene: TRBV5-1
CDR3aa: CASSLVGVRTEAFF
CDR3nt: TGCGCCAGCAGCTTGGTTGGGGTTAGGACTGAAGCTTTCTTT

abundance: few
j_gene: TRBJ1-5
d_gene: TRBD1
v_gene: TRBV6-2/TRBV6-3
CDR3aa: CASSYGPDRGPPGNQPQHF
CDR3nt: TGTGCCAGCAGTTACGGGCCCGACAGGGGCCCCCCCGGAAATCAGCCCCAGCATTTT

abundance: medium-sized
j_gene: TRBJ2-2
d_gene: TRBD2
v_gene: TRBV20-1
CDR3aa: CSARDRLAGDAGELFF
CDR3nt: TGCAGTGCTAGAGATCGTCTAGCGGGAGACGCCGGGGAGCTGTTTTTT

abundance: many
j_gene: TRBJ2-6
d_gene: .
v_gene: TRBV29-1
CDR3aa: CSTREGSSGANVLTF
CDR3nt: TGCAGCACCCGAGAGGGGTCTTCTGGGGCCAACGTCCTGACTTTC

abundance: many
j_gene: TRBJ2-4
d_gene: TRBD2
v_gene: TRBV20-1
CDR3aa: CSARDSGRKGIQYF
CDR3nt: TGCAGTGCTAGAGATAGCGGGAGGAAGGGGATTCAGTACTTC

abundance: medium-sized
j_gene: TRBJ1-4
d_gene: .
v_gene: TRBV20-1
CDR3aa: CSATPGATNEKLFF
CDR3nt: TGCAGTGCTACCCCAGGGGCAACTAATGAAAAACTGTTTTTT

abundance: .
j_gene: TRBJ2-5
d_gene: .
v_gene: TRBV29-1
CDR3aa: CSAAGREQETQYF
CDR3nt: TGCAGCGCGGCAGGTAGAGAACAAGAGACCCAGTACTTC

abundance: medium-sized
j_gene: TRBJ2-1
d_gene: .
v_gene: TRBV27
CDR3aa: CASSSEARLYNEQFF
CDR3nt: TGTGCCAGCAGTTCGGAGGCACGCCTCTACAATGAGCAGTTCTTC

abundance: .
j_gene: TRBJ2-2
d_gene: .
v_gene: TRBV19
CDR3aa: CASINRGYTGELFF
CDR3nt: TGTGCCAGTATTAATAGGGGTTACACCGGGGAGCTGTTTTTT